The rows below give T cell receptor beta chains drawn from one sample of a study of blood T cell repertoires in COVID-19. The table came from immunoSEQ multiplex PCR; TCRdb's copy has only in-frame clones and leaves some out. The top ten clones hold approximately 6.6% of a sample with 250,000 to 300,000 clones, about 85% of them seen once. The sample was PBMCs or T cells enriched from blood (not recorded which). These receptors were taken from a woman aged 45-65 years who had been exposed to COVID-19. The CDR3 runs from the conserved cysteine through the conserved F or W. D genes are given only for firm matches. Part of the rows lack a size; the others show once, few, many or a class for expanded clones.

j_call v_call d_call clone_size cdr3_nt cdr3_aa
TRBJ1-2 TRBV6-5 NA NA TGTGCCAGCACTTCCCACTATGGCTACACCTTC CASTSHYGYTF
TRBJ2-2 TRBV19 NA NA TGTGCCAGTAGTATGCTAAACACCGGGGAGCTGTTTTTT CASSMLNTGELFF
TRBJ2-3 TRBV7-2 TRBD2 NA TGTGCCAGCAGCTTAGAAGCGGGGGCATGGGCAGATACGCAGTATTTT CASSLEAGAWADTQYF
TRBJ2-2 TRBV19 TRBD2 NA TGTGCCAGTAGTCTTCTAGCGGGGGGCGACAAGAACACCGGGGAGCTGTTTTTT CASSLLAGGDKNTGELFF
TRBJ1-1 TRBV12-2 NA NA TGTGCAAGTCGCACTCGTTCAAGCCTCATGAACACTGAAGCTTTCTTT CASRTRSSLMNTEAFF
TRBJ1-2 TRBV19 NA NA TGTGCCAGTAGTCCTGGCAGGGGCCGCCTCTTAGATGGCTACACCTTC CASSPGRGRLLDGYTF
TRBJ2-2 TRBV24-1 TRBD2 once TGTGCCACCAGTGATTCTGGACTAGCGGGCACCGGGGAGCTGTTTTTT CATSDSGLAGTGELFF
TRBJ2-6 TRBV5-4 NA NA TGTGCCAGCAGCGTGGGCCTTCAGGGGAAAGGGGCCAACGTCCTGACTTTC CASSVGLQGKGANVLTF
TRBJ2-7 TRBV5-1 TRBD1 NA TGCGCCAGCAGCCAATCCGGGACAGGGCTGTACGAGCAGTACTTC CASSQSGTGLYEQYF
TRBJ1-3 TRBV27 NA NA TGTGCCAGCAGTTTAACAGGCTCTGGAAACACCATATATTTT CASSLTGSGNTIYF
TRBJ1-1 TRBV18 NA NA TGTGCCAGCTCACCAACAGGGAAGTTGGAAGCTTTCTTT CASSPTGKLEAFF
TRBJ1-5 TRBV10-3 NA NA TGTGCCATCAGTGAGTTCGACACCCAGCCCCAGCATTTT CAISEFDTQPQHF
TRBJ1-5 TRBV10-2 TRBD1 NA TGCGCCAGCCCAAACCCGGGACAGGGCTTCAATCAGCCCCAGCATTTT CASPNPGQGFNQPQHF
TRBJ1-3 TRBV19 NA NA TGTGCCAGTAGTATCCATGGAAACACCATATATTTT CASSIHGNTIYF
TRBJ2-3 TRBV29-1 TRBD1 NA TGCAGCGTTTGGGACAGGGTCTCCTCCACAGATACGCAGTATTTT CSVWDRVSSTDTQYF
TRBJ1-5 TRBV28 NA NA TGTGCCAGCAGTTCCTTCTCCGGGTCAGGGTCCATCCAGCCCCAGCATTTT CASSSFSGSGSIQPQHF
TRBJ1-1 TRBV28 NA NA TGTGCCAGCAGTAAACCCGGGGGGAACACTGAAGCTTTCTTT CASSKPGGNTEAFF
TRBJ1-2 TRBV19 TRBD1 NA TGTGCCAGTAGTCCAAGAAACAGGGGGAACTATGGCTACACCTTC CASSPRNRGNYGYTF
TRBJ1-5 TRBV10-3 TRBD1 NA TGTGCCATCAGTGAGTCAGGGACAGGGGTGTCCAATCAGCCCCAGCATTTT CAISESGTGVSNQPQHF
TRBJ1-2 TRBV6-4 NA NA TGTGCCACCCCCCCGGGGGAGGGTGGCTACACCTTC CATPPGEGGYTF